This passage covers 17 T cell receptor beta chains from one sample sequenced in a study of cytomegalovirus exposure and HLA in healthy donors (dated 2017 in TCRdb). Libraries were made using the immunoSEQ multiplex PCR assay. For the multiplex PCR, a mixture combining 60 forward primers for TCR Vbeta segments and 13 reverse primers for TCR Jbeta segments was used. What TCRdb holds here is the immuneACCESS table cut down to in-frame rearrangements. Part of the clones is not present; checked against another copy, under half of the missing clones reflect an unresolved V gene, and the others are unexplained. This sample holds tens of thousands of clones; 81% were observed only once. About a tenth of the sample is taken by the ten largest. The sequencing input was PBMCs. These receptors came from a human donor in good health.

The rearrangement joins TRBV7-7 to TRBJ1-1, with D tentatively TRBD1 (6 bases). The ends were cut back, 5 bases at V and 5 bases at J, with 15 bases in the middle. Per germline, CDR1 SSHAT and CDR2 FNYEAQ (reference sequence). CDR3 length: 14 amino acids. CDR3 coding DNA: TGTGCCAGCAGCGAACCGGGTCAGGGGACTGAAGCTTTCTTT. Translation gives CASSEPGQGTEAFF. Complete variable domain (other parts from reference TRBV7-7 and TRBJ1-1): GAGVSQSPRYKVTKRGQDVTLRCDPISSHATLYWYQQALGQGPEFLTYFNYEAQPDKSGLPSDRFSAERPEGSISTLTIQRTEQRDSAMYRCASSEPGQGTEAFFGQGTRLTVV.

The rearrangement joins TRBV19 to TRBJ2-3; 8 bases match TRBD2. The CDR3 is 13 residues long. Germline CDR1 and CDR2: LNHDA and SQIVND (reference sequence). Trimming took 9 bases from V and 2 from J; bases not matched to a gene: 4. Here the CDR3 reads CASYGRDTDTQYF. The CDR3, as DNA: TGTGCCAGCTACGGGAGGGACACAGATACGCAGTATTTT.

This sequence joins TRBV5-1 and TRBJ1-6; D may be TRBD1 (5 bases). The CDR3 contains 14 residues. V was clipped by 2 bases and J by 9 bases, with 12 bases between them. Germline V gives CDR1 SGHRS, CDR2 YFSETQ. The DNA for the CDR3 is TGCGCCAGCAGCTTCGGCCGGGGGATTTCACCCCTCCACTTT. It encodes CASSFGRGISPLHF.

This clone was seen a single time. V and J are TRBV7-2 and TRBJ1-6; a possible D gene is TRBD1 (5 bases). The length of the CDR3 is 14 residues. Germline CDR1 SGHTA, CDR2 FQGNSA. V gave up 5 bases and J gave up 10 bases, with 15 bases separating them. The CDR3 nucleotides read TGTGCCAGCAGCGGGTCGGGGGTCGGGTCACCCCTCCACTTT. Translation: CASSGSGVGSPLHF.

V is TRBV6-4 and J is TRBJ2-1, with TRBD1 as a possible D gene (6 bases). The CDR3 loop spans 15 amino acids. V lost 3 bases to trimming and J lost 9 bases, with 18 bases between them. Per the germline V gene, CDR1 is MRHNA and CDR2 is SNTAGT. The CDR3 DNA reads TGTGCCAGCAGTGAGAGGACAGTGTCCTGGGGTGAGCAGTTCTTC. This codes for CASSERTVSWGEQFF.

The rearrangement links TRBV7-2 to TRBJ2-5, with D perhaps matching TRBD1 (6 bases). This CDR3 has 13 residues. Trimming shortened V by 5 bases and J by 3 bases, and 10 bases separated the two germline ends. Looked up from germline, CDR1 is SGHTA and CDR2 is FQGNSA. The CDR3, as DNA: TGTGCCAGCAGCCGGGACATAAAAGAGACCCAGTACTTC. Protein product: CASSRDIKETQYF.

The rearrangement uses TRBV5-1 and TRBJ2-5; TRBD2 agrees at 7 bases. Germline values: CDR1 SGHRS, CDR2 YFSETQ. The junction had 4 bases not matched to a gene; V was cut back by 4 bases and J by 4 bases. The CDR3 is made up of 13 amino acids. CDR3 amino acids: CASSIRLAETQYF. The CDR3 DNA reads TGCGCCAGCAGCATCAGACTAGCAGAGACCCAGTACTTC.

The V gene is TRBV27, the J gene TRBJ2-7; 7 positions match TRBD2. Germline V gives CDR1 MNHEY, CDR2 SMNVEV (reference sequence). The CDR3 runs 14 residues. V lost 1 base to trimming and J lost 2 bases; unmatched junction nucleotides: 2. CDR3 region: CASSLFRGAYEQYF. For the CDR3, the DNA is TGTGCCAGCAGTTTATTCCGGGGGGCCTACGAGCAGTACTTC.

The chain employs TRBV27 and TRBJ2-2; D is perhaps TRBD2 (6 bases). The germline V and J ends were trimmed by 6 bases and 2 bases, with 13 bases remaining between them. This CDR3 region has 15 residues. Looked up from germline, CDR1 is MNHEY and CDR2 is SMNVEV (reference sequence). CDR3 sequence reads: CASREGSLNTGELFF. The CDR3 DNA reads as TGTGCCAGCAGGGAGGGCAGTCTAAACACCGGGGAGCTGTTTTTT.

V is TRBV5-1 and J is TRBJ2-7; 7 nucleotides line up with TRBD2. Trimming took 4 bases from V and 2 from J; bases not matched to a gene: 9. Germline assignment: CDR1 SGHRS and CDR2 YFSETQ. The CDR3 length is 15 residues. This chain's CDR3 is CASSPEAGNAYEQYF. In DNA form, the CDR3 reads TGCGCCAGCAGCCCGGAAGCGGGGAACGCCTACGAGCAGTACTTC. Full variable domain (outside the CDR3, taken from reference TRBV5-1 and TRBJ2-7): KAGVTQTPRYLIKTRGQQVTLSCSPISGHRSVSWYQQTPGQGLQFLFEYFSETQRNKGNFPGRFSGRQFSNSRSEMNVSTLELGDSALYLCASSPEAGNAYEQYFGPGTRLTVT.

V gene TRBV7-2 combines with J gene TRBJ2-1; 14 bases align to TRBD2. Losses at the gene ends were 7 bases for V and 15 bases for J; bases not matched to a gene: 14. The V gene's germline CDR1 is SGHTA and CDR2 FQGNSA. The CDR3 runs to 15 residues. CDR3 nucleotide sequence: TGTGCCAGCACCATTGCGACTAGCGGGGGGGCCGGGGCGTTCTTC. Translation: CASTIATSGGAGAFF. Filled out from reference TRBV7-2 and TRBJ2-1, the complete variable domain reads GAGVSQSPSNKVTEKGKDVELRCDPISGHTALYWYRQSLGQGLEFLIYFQGNSAPDKSGLPSDRFSAERTGGSVSTLTIQRTQQEDSAVYLCASTIATSGGAGAFFGPGTRLTVL.

The J gene is TRBJ2-5, the V gene TRBV7-8; 8 nucleotides align to TRBD2. J gave up 4 bases and V 4 bases, and 5 bases lay outside the gene matches. Germline lookup yields CDR1 SGHVS and CDR2 FQNEAQ. This CDR3 is built from 14 residues. CDR3 in DNA: TGTGCCAGCAGCTGGGGACTAGGGGGAGAGACCCAGTACTTC. Encoded protein: CASSWGLGGETQYF.

The count of this clone is one. The CDR3 DNA reads TGTGCCAGCAGTAGGTACTCTCGGACTAGCGGGAGAGGTGGGGCCAACGTCCTGACTTTC. Translation gives CASSRYSRTSGRGGANVLTF. The chain has TRBV13 and TRBJ2-6; TRBD2 aligns across 13 bases. Germline V lookup: CDR1 PRHDT, CDR2 FYEKMQ (reference sequence). The CDR3 sequence is 20 residues long. J lost 3 bases, V lost 6 bases, and 14 bases had no gene match.

Of note for this clone: At one boundary the junction diverges from the germline segment, which might be a read error. This chain uses TRBV19 with TRBJ1-1; 11 positions match TRBD1. Germline V gives CDR1 LNHDA, CDR2 SQIVND (reference sequence). The CDR3 has 15 amino acids. Written as DNA, the CDR3 is TGTGCCAGTAGGATAGGACAGGGGGCTAACACTGAAGCTTTCTTT. Translation gives CASRIGQGANTEAFF.

The CDR3 nucleotides are TGTGCCAGCAGTGACTCCGGGGGGCCCTACAATGAGCAGTTCTTC. Protein product: CASSDSGGPYNEQFF. The J gene is TRBJ2-1, the V gene TRBV6-4; weak D call: TRBD2 (7 bases). In germline, CDR1 is MRHNA, CDR2 SNTAGT. The germline V and J ends were trimmed by 0 bases and 2 bases, with 8 bases remaining between them. The CDR3 contains 15 residues.

V gene TRBV7-2 combines with J gene TRBJ1-1; 7 nucleotides line up with TRBD1. Trimming cost V 1 base and J 5 bases; bases outside gene matches: 7. This CDR3 is 15 amino acids long. The germline CDR1 and CDR2 sequences are SGHTA and FQGNSA. The CDR3 DNA is TGTGCCAGCAGCTTAGGTTCCGCAGGGGGGACTGAAGCTTTCTTT. The encoded protein is CASSLGSAGGTEAFF.

This sequence joins TRBV5-1 and TRBJ1-5; D gene ambiguous. The length of the CDR3 is 15 residues. Germline V gene lookup returns CDR1 SGHRS and CDR2 YFSETQ. With 5 bases removed from V and 2 bases from J, the gap between germline ends came to 14 bases. The CDR3 DNA follows: TGCGCCAGCAGTTCCGGGAATTCGGGCAATCAGCCCCAGCATTTT. This encodes CASSSGNSGNQPQHF.